The rows below give T cell receptor beta chains drawn from one sample of a study of blood T cells in healthy people across ages. TCRdb recomputed calls from the 5' RACE reads with MiXCR, one row per CDR3 protein. The sample comprises around 710,000 distinct CDR3 sequences, around 46% of which are singletons, and around 20% rests with the top ten. The sample taken for sequencing was blood. The receptors originated from a woman aged 55-69 years in good health. The CDR3 runs from the conserved cysteine through the conserved F or W. Fields, in order: clone size, J gene, V gene, D gene, CDR3 DNA, CDR3 protein. A D gene is named only where the DNA matches it firmly. Clone size appears in some rows only: once, few, many, or a class for an expanded clone.

size: NA; J: TRBJ1-4; V: TRBV5-1; D: NA; DNA: TGCGCCAGCAGCCCGGCTGCCGGCGATGGCGAAAAACTGTTTTTT; CDR3: CASSPAAGDGEKLFF
size: NA; J: TRBJ2-7; V: TRBV7-9; D: TRBD2; DNA: TGTGCCAGCAGCTCGCCGGGACTAGCGGGATCCAATGAGCAGTACTTC; CDR3: CASSSPGLAGSNEQYF
size: NA; J: TRBJ1-5; V: TRBV21-1; D: NA; DNA: TGTGCCAGCAGCAAAGATCGAAGGACAGGGAATGGTCAGCCCCAGCATTTT; CDR3: CASSKDRRTGNGQPQHF
size: NA; J: TRBJ2-1; V: TRBV6-5; D: NA; DNA: TGTGCCGGCAGTTTGGGACTTCTTGACCATGAGCAGTTCTTC; CDR3: CAGSLGLLDHEQFF
size: once; J: TRBJ2-3; V: TRBV20-1; D: TRBD2; DNA: TGCAGTGCTCACCCGGTGGCTAGCGGGAGTTTAGATACGCAGTATTTT; CDR3: CSAHPVASGSLDTQYF
size: NA; J: TRBJ1-5; V: TRBV7-9; D: NA; DNA: TGTGCCAGCAGCTTAGAGCCTGGGCAGAGCTATAGCAATCAGCCCCAGCATTTT; CDR3: CASSLEPGQSYSNQPQHF
size: few; J: TRBJ2-7; V: TRBV21-1; D: NA; DNA: TGTGCCAGCAGCAATCACAGGGGCTACGAGCAGTACTTC; CDR3: CASSNHRGYEQYF
size: NA; J: TRBJ1-5; V: TRBV2; D: NA; DNA: TGTGCCAGCAGTTTCACGGAAAATCAGCCCCAGCATTTT; CDR3: CASSFTENQPQHF
size: NA; J: TRBJ2-5; V: TRBV12-3/TRBV12-4; D: TRBD1; DNA: TGTGCCAGCGGTTTAGATAACAGGGGTTTTGAGACCCAGTACTTC; CDR3: CASGLDNRGFETQYF
size: NA; J: TRBJ2-7; V: TRBV6-2/TRBV6-3; D: NA; DNA: TGTGCCAGCAGTCTAATGAGGGAAGGAAACGAGCAGTACTTC; CDR3: CASSLMREGNEQYF
size: NA; J: TRBJ1-4; V: TRBV6-5; D: NA; DNA: TGTGCCAGCAGTTACGTGGCCCAGGGGGAAAAACTGTTTTTT; CDR3: CASSYVAQGEKLFF
size: many; J: TRBJ2-7; V: TRBV6-2/TRBV6-3; D: NA; DNA: TGTGCCAGCAGATGGGCCTACGAGCAGTACTTC; CDR3: CASRWAYEQYF
size: NA; J: TRBJ1-1; V: TRBV2; D: NA; DNA: TGTGCCAGCAGTGAAGTGAGCCTAGGAAAGCCTGAAGCTTTCTTT; CDR3: CASSEVSLGKPEAFF
size: NA; J: TRBJ2-3; V: TRBV20-1; D: NA; DNA: TGCAGTGCGTCTGCCACTTTGGATACGCAGTATTTT; CDR3: CSASATLDTQYF
size: few; J: TRBJ2-7; V: TRBV6-1; D: NA; DNA: TGTGCCAGCAGTGACAGGGCAAGCTACGAGCAGTACTTC; CDR3: CASSDRASYEQYF
size: few; J: TRBJ2-7; V: TRBV25-1; D: TRBD1; DNA: TGTGCCAGCACCGACAGGGTCCACGAGCAGTACTTC; CDR3: CASTDRVHEQYF
size: NA; J: TRBJ1-1; V: TRBV20-1; D: TRBD1; DNA: TGCAGTGCTAGGGGGGGGACAGGGGCTCTCAACACTGAAGCTTTCTTT; CDR3: CSARGGTGALNTEAFF
size: many; J: TRBJ2-1; V: TRBV27; D: NA; DNA: TGTGCCAGCAGTCCCGGGGGCGGACCAAGCTCCTACAATGAGCAGTTCTTC; CDR3: CASSPGGGPSSYNEQFF
size: few; J: TRBJ2-5; V: TRBV3-1; D: NA; DNA: TGTGCCAGCAGCCAAGCGGGCATAGAGACCCAGTACTTC; CDR3: CASSQAGIETQYF
size: NA; J: TRBJ1-6; V: TRBV25-1; D: NA; DNA: TGTGCCAGCAGTGACCCTCAGGGGTATAATTCACCCCTCCACTTT; CDR3: CASSDPQGYNSPLHF
size: NA; J: TRBJ2-2; V: TRBV6-2/TRBV6-3; D: NA; DNA: TGTGCCAGCAGCCTACTGCGGGGACAATACACCGGGGAGCTGTTTTTT; CDR3: CASSLLRGQYTGELFF
size: few; J: TRBJ2-7; V: TRBV11-1; D: TRBD2; DNA: TGTGCCAGCAGCTCCCGACTAGCGGGGACCTACGAGCAGTACTTC; CDR3: CASSSRLAGTYEQYF
size: NA; J: TRBJ1-5; V: TRBV28; D: NA; DNA: TGTGCCAGCAGTTTATGGACTCAGCCCCAGCATTTT; CDR3: CASSLWTQPQHF
size: once; J: TRBJ1-2; V: TRBV28; D: NA; DNA: TGTGCCAGCAGTTCCAGGGGTGAAATCGGTGGCTACACCTTC; CDR3: CASSSRGEIGGYTF
size: NA; J: TRBJ2-5; V: TRBV7-2; D: TRBD2; DNA: TGTGCCAGCAGCTCCGGACTAGCAGGGAGTTTAGGAGAGACCCAGTACTTC; CDR3: CASSSGLAGSLGETQYF
size: NA; J: TRBJ2-6; V: TRBV4-2; D: TRBD2; DNA: TGTGCCAGCAGCCATCCGGGGGGGCTAGCCCCTGGAGGGGCCAACGTCCTGACTTTC; CDR3: CASSHPGGLAPGGANVLTF
size: NA; J: TRBJ2-5; V: TRBV7-2; D: NA; DNA: TGTGCCAGCAGCTTAGCGGCGGCCCAAAAAATGGGTGAGCAGTACTTC; CDR3: CASSLAAAQKMGEQYF
size: few; J: TRBJ2-4; V: TRBV5-1; D: NA; DNA: TGCGCCAGCAGCTTGGAACAGGGCCCCCCTGAGGACATTCAGTACTTC; CDR3: CASSLEQGPPEDIQYF
size: NA; J: TRBJ2-7; V: TRBV7-3; D: NA; DNA: TGTGCCAGCAGCCCCGTCAGGGGTAGCTCCTACAATGAGCAGTACTTC; CDR3: CASSPVRGSSYNEQYF
size: few; J: TRBJ1-2; V: TRBV6-1; D: NA; DNA: TGTGCCAGCAGTGGGGACGGGCTCGGGGGCTACACCTTC; CDR3: CASSGDGLGGYTF
size: NA; J: TRBJ2-3; V: TRBV10-3; D: NA; DNA: TGTGCCATCAGGGATGGTAGTAGCACAGATACGCAGTATTTT; CDR3: CAIRDGSSTDTQYF
size: NA; J: TRBJ2-6; V: TRBV11-2; D: NA; DNA: TGTGCCAGCAGCTGGCCTGGGGCCAACGTCCTGACTTTC; CDR3: CASSWPGANVLTF
size: few; J: TRBJ1-1; V: TRBV20-1; D: NA; DNA: TGCAGTGCTAGTGAAAACACTGAAGCTTTCTTT; CDR3: CSASENTEAFF
size: few; J: TRBJ2-1; V: TRBV12-3/TRBV12-4; D: TRBD1; DNA: TGTGCCAGCAGTTATCAAAGGGACAGGGTTGATGAGCAGTTCTTC; CDR3: CASSYQRDRVDEQFF
size: many; J: TRBJ1-2; V: TRBV10-3; D: NA; DNA: TGTGCCATCAGTGATTCCAGGCTCTCGACTAACTATGGCTACACCTTC; CDR3: CAISDSRLSTNYGYTF
size: NA; J: TRBJ2-7; V: TRBV6-2/TRBV6-3; D: NA; DNA: TGTGCCAGCAGTTACATTCTCTCCTACGAGCAGTACTTC; CDR3: CASSYILSYEQYF
size: NA; J: TRBJ2-7; V: TRBV7-7; D: NA; DNA: TGTGCTAGCAGCTTAGAAAGGGTCGGCGAGCAGTACTTC; CDR3: CASSLERVGEQYF
size: few; J: TRBJ2-7; V: TRBV6-2/TRBV6-3; D: TRBD2; DNA: TGTGCCAGCAAATCGACTGGGCGGGAGGGCTTCGAGCAGTACTTC; CDR3: CASKSTGREGFEQYF
size: NA; J: TRBJ2-3; V: TRBV11-1; D: TRBD1; DNA: TGTGCCAGCAGAATACAGGGGGTTGGCACAGATACGCAGTATTTT; CDR3: CASRIQGVGTDTQYF
size: NA; J: TRBJ2-1; V: TRBV3-1; D: NA; DNA: TGTGCCAGCAGCCAAGATTTCACAGTACAAGAGACCCAGTTCTTC; CDR3: CASSQDFTVQETQFF
size: NA; J: TRBJ2-1; V: TRBV7-6; D: NA; DNA: TGTGCCAGCAGCTTCCCAGGTGGGAGCGATGAGCAGTTCTTC; CDR3: CASSFPGGSDEQFF
size: NA; J: TRBJ1-3; V: TRBV7-3; D: TRBD1; DNA: TGTGCCAGCAGCTTCTCGACAGGGCAAGGGGACAACACCATATATTTT; CDR3: CASSFSTGQGDNTIYF
size: many; J: TRBJ2-1; V: TRBV5-1; D: NA; DNA: TGCGCCAGCAGCTTGGGTGCAGGTTTCTACAATGAGCAGTTCTTC; CDR3: CASSLGAGFYNEQFF
size: few; J: TRBJ2-7; V: TRBV27; D: TRBD1; DNA: TGTGCCAGCGGCGGCGGGACAGGGATGTACGAGCAGTACTTC; CDR3: CASGGGTGMYEQYF
size: many; J: TRBJ2-1; V: TRBV7-2; D: TRBD2; DNA: TGTGCCAGCAGCTTAGTAGCGGGAGTTACCCATGAGCAGTTCTTC; CDR3: CASSLVAGVTHEQFF
size: few; J: TRBJ2-5; V: TRBV7-2; D: NA; DNA: TGTGCCAGCGGGGGTCTAGGCGGGACCCAGTACTTC; CDR3: CASGGLGGTQYF
size: few; J: TRBJ2-7; V: TRBV11-2; D: TRBD1; DNA: TGTGCCAGCAGCGCCGACAGGGTTCTCTACGAGCAGTACTTC; CDR3: CASSADRVLYEQYF
size: few; J: TRBJ1-5; V: TRBV2; D: TRBD1; DNA: TGTGCCAGCAGTGAAGAAAGGGGGCAGGGTCAGCCCCAGCATTTT; CDR3: CASSEERGQGQPQHF
size: NA; J: TRBJ2-1; V: TRBV10-3; D: TRBD2; DNA: TGTGCCATCAGTGAGTTTCGACAGGGATCTAGCGGGAGGGCCGGGAATGAGCAGTTCTTC; CDR3: CAISEFRQGSSGRAGNEQFF
size: many; J: TRBJ2-5; V: TRBV7-3; D: TRBD1; DNA: TGTGCCAGCAGCCCCCAGGACAGGGGAGGAGAGACCCAGTACTTC; CDR3: CASSPQDRGGETQYF
size: NA; J: TRBJ2-7; V: TRBV24-1; D: TRBD1; DNA: TGTGCCACCAGTGATCCCACGACAGGGATGAGCGAGCAGTACTTC; CDR3: CATSDPTTGMSEQYF
size: NA; J: TRBJ2-7; V: TRBV18; D: NA; DNA: TGTGCCAGCTCACCACGTCCCGACCTGCGCTACGAGCAGTACTTC; CDR3: CASSPRPDLRYEQYF
size: NA; J: TRBJ2-7; V: TRBV6-1; D: TRBD1; DNA: TGTGCCGCCTCTAGGACAGGGTCCTACGAGCAGTACTTC; CDR3: CAASRTGSYEQYF
size: NA; J: TRBJ2-5; V: TRBV5-1; D: NA; DNA: TGCGCCAGCAGCGTGATTGGACCCCAAGAGACCCAGTACTTC; CDR3: CASSVIGPQETQYF
size: NA; J: TRBJ1-1; V: TRBV20-1; D: NA; DNA: TGCAGTGCTATAGGGGGGAACACTGAAGCTTTCTTT; CDR3: CSAIGGNTEAFF
size: NA; J: TRBJ1-2; V: TRBV25-1; D: NA; DNA: TGTGCCAGCAGTGAAAGTCCAGGAACTAACTATGGCTACACCTTC; CDR3: CASSESPGTNYGYTF
size: NA; J: TRBJ1-5; V: TRBV2; D: TRBD1; DNA: TGTGCCGGGACAGGGGGCAGGAATCAGCCCCAGCATTTT; CDR3: CAGTGGRNQPQHF
size: NA; J: TRBJ2-5; V: TRBV6-5; D: TRBD2; DNA: TGTGCCAGCAGGGGAGACGGGAGCGGGGGGAGTGATGAGCAGTACTTC; CDR3: CASRGDGSGGSDEQYF